Following are 29 T cell receptor beta chains from one sample sequenced in a study of cytomegalovirus exposure and HLA in healthy donors. The PCR made use of 60 Vbeta and 13 Jbeta primers. The method was immunoSEQ multiplex PCR; TCRdb's version includes in-frame clones alone and lacks a portion of them. This sample has tens of thousands of clones, with roughly 82% found just once. The sequenced sample consisted of PBMCs. The receptors shown here come from a man aged 30 to 45 in good health and CMV-seronegative.

V usage is TRBV5-6 and J usage is TRBJ1-2; TRBD1 agrees at 7 bases. In germline, CDR1 is SGHDT, CDR2 YYEEEE. V lost 4 bases, J lost 5 bases, and 8 bases stayed unmatched. The CDR3 sequence is 14 residues long. In DNA, the CDR3 is TGTGCCAGCAGCGGGACAGTGCCCACTTATGGCTACACCTTC. It is translated as CASSGTVPTYGYTF.

The chain is built from TRBV7-6 and TRBJ2-2, with 9 positions matching TRBD2. Per germline, CDR1 SGHVS and CDR2 FNYEAQ. V shed 5 bases, J shed 5 bases, and the junction held 12 bases outside the gene matches. This CDR3 has 17 residues. CDR3 in DNA: TGTGCCAGCAGCCCCGTTGCGGGGGGGCCTTTGACCGGGGAGCTGTTTTTT. It encodes CASSPVAGGPLTGELFF.

This clone appeared once. V usage is TRBV27 and J usage is TRBJ2-7, with D possibly matching TRBD2 (6 bases). This CDR3 is built from 15 residues. With 8 bases removed from V and 2 bases from J, the gap between germline ends came to 19 bases. From germline, CDR1 is MNHEY and CDR2 SMNVEV (reference sequence). The CDR3 reads CASSKGGGRPYEQYF. The CDR3, as DNA: TGTGCCAGCTCCAAGGGAGGCGGTCGCCCCTACGAGCAGTACTTC.

J is TRBJ2-3 and V is TRBV30; the match to TRBD1 covers 7 bases. The V segment lost 0 bases and the J segment 2 bases; nucleotides outside the gene matches: 8. CDR1 is GTSNPN, CDR2 SVGIG, per germline (reference sequence). The CDR3 is made up of 16 amino acids. CDR3 in amino acids: CAWSVFGTALTDTQYF. DNA for the CDR3: TGTGCCTGGAGTGTATTCGGGACAGCGCTCACAGATACGCAGTATTTT.

This rearrangement joins TRBV5-1 to TRBJ2-5; 9 nucleotides agree with TRBD2. The CDR3 contains 16 residues. V lost 0 bases and J lost 5; bases outside the gene matches: 8. Per the germline V gene, CDR1 is SGHRS and CDR2 is YFSETQ. The CDR3 DNA sequence: TGCGCCAGCAGCTTGGTGGCTAGCGGGGATGGTGAGACCCAGTACTTC. It translates to CASSLVASGDGETQYF.

By sample share, this clone is medium-sized (0.01 to 0.1%). V and J are TRBV19 and TRBJ1-2, with TRBD1 identical over 8 bases. Losses at the gene ends were 5 bases for V and 7 bases for J; bases not matched to a gene: 6. The CDR3 consists of 13 residues. CDR1 LNHDA and CDR2 SQIVND come from the germline V gene (reference sequence). CDR3 coding DNA: TGTGCCAGTAGTCTATGGACAGGGTTTGGCTACACCTTC. Its protein product is CASSLWTGFGYTF. Full variable domain (remainder filled in from reference TRBV19 and TRBJ1-2): DGGITQSPKYLFRKEGQNVTLSCEQNLNHDAMYWYRQDPGQGLRLIYYSQIVNDFQKGDIAEGYSVSREKKESFPLTVTSAQKNPTAFYLCASSLWTGFGYTFGSGTRLTVV.

The V and J genes are TRBV6-1 and TRBJ2-3, with TRBD1 identical over 7 bases. Trimming removed 6 bases from V and 1 base from J; junction bases left unmatched: 4. This CDR3 has 14 amino acids. Germline CDR1 is MNHNS and CDR2 is SASEGT. Here the CDR3 DNA reads TGTGCCAGCAGGAGGGGGCCTGGCACAGATACGCAGTATTTT. Its translation is CASRRGPGTDTQYF.

Remarks on this clone: The germline gene is not matched at one end of the junction; a read error may be the cause. The gene calls are TRBV15 and TRBJ1-2; possibly TRBD1 for D (5 bases). The CDR3 extends over 12 amino acids. Germline loops: CDR1 LNHNV, CDR2 YYDKDF (reference sequence). CDR3 coding DNA: TGTGCCACCAGCAATCCCCTGGGCAGGGCCGTCTTC. It translates to CATSNPLGRAVF.

The genes are TRBV6-5 and TRBJ2-5; 8 nucleotides match TRBD2. This CDR3 region has 13 residues. Germline assignment: CDR1 MNHEY and CDR2 SVGAGI. The J segment lost 3 bases and the V segment lost 5 bases, leaving 2 bases of the junction unmatched. The CDR3 protein is CASSRTSKETQYF. In DNA form, the CDR3 reads TGTGCCAGCAGTAGGACTAGCAAAGAGACCCAGTACTTC.

V and J are TRBV11-2 and TRBJ2-7; D is undetermined. The CDR3 loop spans 13 amino acids. Germline V gene data show CDR1 as SGHAT and CDR2 as FQNNGV. V dropped 0 bases and J dropped 3 bases, with 6 bases sitting between them. This chain's CDR3 is CASSLDRLYEQYF. The CDR3 DNA sequence: TGTGCCAGCAGCTTAGACCGACTCTACGAGCAGTACTTC.

The V gene is TRBV6-7, the J gene TRBJ1-2; TRBD1 matches 8 bases. TRBV6-7 is labeled an ORF, and its function is uncertain. J was trimmed by 1 base and V by 4 bases; bases with no gene match: 5. The CDR3 has 15 amino acids. As DNA, the CDR3 is TGTGCCAGCAGTTTGACAGGGGAAATTAACTATGGCTACACCTTC. It encodes CASSLTGEINYGYTF.

The rearrangement joins TRBV6-1 to TRBJ1-2; D is ambiguous. Trimming pared 5 bases from V and 8 bases from J, leaving 9 bases between. CDR3 length: 11 residues. Germline CDR1 and CDR2: MNHNS and SASEGT. The CDR3 DNA is TGTGCCAGCAGTCCGGGTTTGGGCTACACCTTC. Translating it yields CASSPGLGYTF.

The gene calls are TRBV4-2 and TRBJ2-1; D possibly corresponds to TRBD1 (5 bases). This CDR3 spans 18 amino acids. Germline-derived CDR1 and CDR2 are LGHNA and YNFKEQ. V lost 0 bases and J lost 0, with 15 bases in between. As DNA, the CDR3 is TGTGCCAGCAGCCAAGATAGTAGGTGGGGCCGCTCCTACAATGAGCAGTTCTTC. It codes for CASSQDSRWGRSYNEQFF.

Written as DNA, the CDR3 is TGCGCCAGCAGCGAAACCTCGGACAGCTACAATGAGCAGTTCTTC. Its protein product is CASSETSDSYNEQFF. The chain employs TRBV4-1 and TRBJ2-1; the D gene is possibly TRBD1 (6 bases). The V gene lost 5 bases and the J gene lost 3 bases, with 14 bases spanning the gap. Germline lookup yields CDR1 MGHRA and CDR2 YSYEKL. CDR3 length equals 15 residues.

The chain combines TRBV14 with TRBJ2-5, with D possibly TRBD1 on 5 matching bases. Trimming stripped 10 bases from V and 7 bases from J, with 28 bases between. Germline V gives CDR1 SGHDN, CDR2 FVKESK. The CDR3 covers 16 residues. CDR3 coding DNA: TGTGCCATTCTCCCTATCGCTCGTCCCCTCCAGGGGACCCAGTACTTC. Its translation: CAILPIARPLQGTQYF.

This chain uses TRBV18 with TRBJ2-1; 9 bases are a match to TRBD2. Germline assignment: CDR1 KGHSH and CDR2 LQKENI. V was clipped by 3 bases and J by 8 bases; unmatched bases: 11. The CDR3 runs to 16 residues. The CDR3 region is CASSPSKVAGDHEQFF. For the CDR3, the DNA is TGTGCCAGCTCACCCTCGAAAGTAGCGGGAGATCATGAGCAGTTCTTC. Full variable domain (outside the CDR3, taken from reference TRBV18 and TRBJ2-1): NAGVMQNPRHLVRRRGQEARLRCSPMKGHSHVYWYRQLPEEGLKFMVYLQKENIIDESGMPKERFSAEFPKEGPSILRIQQVVRGDSAAYFCASSPSKVAGDHEQFFGPGTRLTVL.

This chain links TRBV9 with TRBJ2-1; TRBD1 aligns across 8 bases. Trimming took 2 bases from V and 6 from J; bases not matched to a gene: 7. CDR1 is SGDLS and CDR2 is YYNGEE in the germline V gene. The CDR3 has 15 amino acids. The CDR3 DNA reads TGTGCCAGCAGCGTCCTATCAGGACAGGGCAATGAGCAGTTCTTC. This gives the protein CASSVLSGQGNEQFF.

This clone was recorded a few times. The chain carries TRBV9 and TRBJ2-1; D is ambiguous. V gave up 3 bases and J gave up 4 bases, with 8 bases separating them. CDR3 size: 13 residues. Germline CDR1 and CDR2: SGDLS and YYNGEE. The CDR3 nucleotides are TGTGCCAGCAGCGCGAGTGGTTACAATGAGCAGTTCTTC. Translating it yields CASSASGYNEQFF.

This chain joins TRBV6-1 and TRBJ1-5; D call uncertain. The CDR3 is 15 residues long. Trimming took off 5 bases at V and 4 bases at J, with 15 bases between the two ends. CDR1 and CDR2 (germline): MNHNS, SASEGT. CDR3 in DNA: TGTGCCAGCAGTCCGAACTGGAGGGCAAATCAGCCCCAGCATTTT. It specifies CASSPNWRANQPQHF.

This clone was counted only a few times. The V and J genes are TRBV5-1 and TRBJ2-7; TRBD2 matches 8 bases. Per the germline V gene, CDR1 is SGHRS and CDR2 is YFSETQ. There are 13 residues in the CDR3. The trim removed 3 bases at V and 5 bases at J, leaving 4 bases unmatched. The CDR3 protein is CASSWTGGHEQYF. CDR3 in DNA: TGCGCCAGCAGCTGGACGGGGGGGCACGAGCAGTACTTC. Using reference TRBV5-1 and TRBJ2-7 for the parts outside the CDR3, the full variable domain is KAGVTQTPRYLIKTRGQQVTLSCSPISGHRSVSWYQQTPGQGLQFLFEYFSETQRNKGNFPGRFSGRQFSNSRSEMNVSTLELGDSALYLCASSWTGGHEQYFGPGTRLTVT.

The J gene is TRBJ1-4, the V gene TRBV10-3, with D possibly TRBD1 on 6 matching bases. Germline loops: CDR1 ENHRY, CDR2 SYGVKD. The CDR3 contains 15 residues. The V and J ends lost 2 bases and 2 bases respectively, with 9 bases between them. CDR3 residues: CAISERGGTNEKLFF. For the CDR3, the DNA is TGTGCCATCAGTGAGCGGGGGGGCACTAATGAAAAACTGTTTTTT.

This clone was observed a handful of times. V and J are TRBV7-2 and TRBJ2-3; 9 nucleotides align to TRBD2. The CDR3 is made up of 17 amino acids. The trim removed 1 base at V and 2 bases at J, leaving 7 bases unmatched. Germline V gene lookup returns CDR1 SGHTA and CDR2 FQGNSA. The CDR3 DNA follows: TGTGCCAGCAGCTTAGGCCCAGCGGGAGGTACCACAGATACGCAGTATTTT. This codes for CASSLGPAGGTTDTQYF.

The V call is TRBV28, the J call TRBJ1-2, with TRBD1 as a possible D gene (6 bases). V lost 5 bases and J 2 bases, leaving 15 bases between the germline ends. Looked up from germline, CDR1 is MDHEN and CDR2 is SYDVKM. The CDR3 is made up of 15 amino acids. CDR3: CASSLTGSLNYGYTF. DNA of the CDR3: TGTGCCAGCAGTCTAACAGGGAGTCTCAACTATGGCTACACCTTC.

The DNA of the CDR3 is TGTGCCAGCAGTGTGCGGACTGAAGCTTTCTTT. Its translation: CASSVRTEAFF. The chain joins TRBV2 to TRBJ1-1; D is unresolved. The CDR3 runs 11 residues. Germline V gene sequence: CDR1 SNHLY, CDR2 FYNNEI. Trimming removed 4 bases from V and 5 bases from J, with 5 bases in between.

The rearrangement joins TRBV29-1 to TRBJ1-1, with D maybe TRBD1 (5 bases). The CDR3 covers 13 residues. The germline V gene has CDR1 SQVTM and CDR2 ANQGSEA. Trimming removed 4 bases from V and 0 bases from J, with 9 bases in between. In nucleotides, the CDR3 is TGCAGCGTTGGTGGGGCACTGAACACTGAAGCTTTCTTT. Translation: CSVGGALNTEAFF.

The table lists this clone with a few counts. This rearrangement joins TRBV5-6 to TRBJ1-5; 12 bases match TRBD1. After removal of 1 base from V and 6 bases from J, the junction contained 5 bases not matched to a gene. Germline V CDR1 and CDR2: SGHDT, YYEEEE. The CDR3 totals 16 residues. This CDR3 is CASSLWGTGGGQPQHF. CDR3 bases: TGTGCCAGCAGCTTGTGGGGGACAGGGGGCGGTCAGCCCCAGCATTTT. Full variable domain (rest looked up from reference TRBV5-6 and TRBJ1-5): DAGVTQSPTHLIKTRGQQVTLRCSPKSGHDTVSWYQQALGQGPQFIFQYYEEEERQRGNFPDRFSGHQFPNYSSELNVNALLLGDSALYLCASSLWGTGGGQPQHFGDGTRLSIL.

The gene calls are TRBV4-1 and TRBJ2-5; D may be TRBD2 (5 bases). The V gene lost 4 bases and the J gene lost 9 bases, with 18 bases spanning the gap. CDR1 MGHRA and CDR2 YSYEKL come from the germline V gene. The CDR3 totals 14 residues. The CDR3 coding sequence is TGCGCCAGCAGCCCCACGCCCCAGAGGGCGGCCCAGTACTTC. Translating it yields CASSPTPQRAAQYF.

J is TRBJ2-3 and V is TRBV28, with D uncertain. Germline values: CDR1 MDHEN, CDR2 SYDVKM. The germline V and J ends were trimmed by 8 bases and 1 base, with 7 bases remaining between them. The CDR3 extends over 12 amino acids. The CDR3 DNA sequence: TGTGCCAGCTGTACTCGCACAGATACGCAGTATTTT. It codes for CASCTRTDTQYF. The full variable domain, in which reference TRBV28 and TRBJ2-3 provide the parts outside the CDR3, is DVKVTQSSRYLVKRTGEKVFLECVQDMDHENMFWYRQDPGLGLRLIYFSYDVKMKEKGDIPEGYSVSREKKERFSLILESASTNQTSMYLCASCTRTDTQYFGPGTRLTVL.

The chain uses TRBV18 and TRBJ1-1, with 7 bases aligning to TRBD1. The germline V gene encodes CDR1 KGHSH and CDR2 LQKENI. This CDR3 comprises 20 residues. The junction had 24 bases not matched to a gene; V was cut back by 1 base and J by 7 bases. DNA for the CDR3: TGTGCCAGCTCACCACGGGACAGAGGCCACGATCCCTACGTCCCTCGTGAAGCTTTCTTT. As protein: CASSPRDRGHDPYVPREAFF. The whole variable domain, filled in from reference TRBV18 and TRBJ1-1, reads NAGVMQNPRHLVRRRGQEARLRCSPMKGHSHVYWYRQLPEEGLKFMVYLQKENIIDESGMPKERFSAEFPKEGPSILRIQQVVRGDSAAYFCASSPRDRGHDPYVPREAFFGQGTRLTVV.